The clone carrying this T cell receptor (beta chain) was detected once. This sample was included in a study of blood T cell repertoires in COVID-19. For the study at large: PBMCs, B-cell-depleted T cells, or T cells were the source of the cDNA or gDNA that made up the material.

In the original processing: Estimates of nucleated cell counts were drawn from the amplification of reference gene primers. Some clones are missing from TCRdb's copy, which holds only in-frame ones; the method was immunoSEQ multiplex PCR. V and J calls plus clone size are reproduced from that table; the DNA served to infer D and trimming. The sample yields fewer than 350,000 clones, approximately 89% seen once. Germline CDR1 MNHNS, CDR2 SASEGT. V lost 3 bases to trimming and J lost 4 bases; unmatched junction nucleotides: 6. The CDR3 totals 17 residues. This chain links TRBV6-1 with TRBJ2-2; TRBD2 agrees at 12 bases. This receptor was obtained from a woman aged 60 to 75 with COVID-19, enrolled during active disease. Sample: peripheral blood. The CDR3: CASSDLAGGPSTGELFF. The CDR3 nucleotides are TGTGCCAGCAGTGACCTAGCGGGGGGGCCTTCCACCGGGGAGCTGTTTTTT.